This TCR beta chain was sequenced in a study of Ad26.COV2.S vaccination and SARS-CoV-2 variants. Study-level results: Assessments of TCR breadth and depth may have underestimated the total T cell responses.

Using immunoSEQ multiplex PCR, the repertoire was profiled, and TCRdb retains in-frame clones only, with some absent. The sample yields fewer than 500,000 clones, about 93% seen once. V was cut by 4 bases and J by 0 bases, with 17 bases left in between. The CDR3 has 17 residues. Germline-derived CDR1 and CDR2 are SGHTA and FQGNSA. Remarks on this clone: Its cognate antigen is unknown.

Indicated treatment: about 20 received Ad26.COV2.S at low or high dose, single or two shots; several received placebo; per-sample allocation not given. At day 63 after the first vaccine or placebo injection, samples were drawn. A Boston adult aged 18-55 years was the donor. The sequencing used peripheral blood, collected in a trial of Ad26.COV2.S vaccine versus placebo. The sequence derives from a person aged 18-65 years who received the Ad26.COV2.S COVID-19 vaccine or a placebo. This chain links TRBV7-2 with TRBJ2-3; TRBD2 might be the D (5 bases). The CDR3 sequence: CASSSPISGISTDTQYF. The CDR3 DNA reads as TGTGCCAGCAGCTCTCCTATATCGGGGATTAGCACAGATACGCAGTATTTT.